This T cell receptor beta chain appears in the sequencing data of a study of response to subunit inactivated influenza vaccine. Overall study findings and caveats: Each seasonal influenza vaccination recruits few new T cells, the authors suggested.

The germline V gene encodes CDR1 SGHTA and CDR2 FQGNSA. This CDR3 spans 14 amino acids. Trimming stripped 3 bases from V and 5 bases from J, with 13 bases between. MiXCR, applied by TCRdb to the RT-PCR reads, yields one record per CDR3 protein. This sample has around 540,000 distinct CDR3 sequences, with over 9.5% found just once. Points on this clonotype: Antigen unknown.

The sequence derives from a man in his fifties or sixties who received an inactivated influenza vaccine. The sample here was PBMCs from blood, taken on the day of vaccination. The V and J genes are TRBV7-2 and TRBJ2-5, with D perhaps matching TRBD1 (6 bases). For the CDR3, the DNA is TGTGCCAGCAGCTTGGACAGAATCACGGAGACCCAGTACTTC. It is translated as CASSLDRITETQYF.